This T cell receptor (beta chain) was identified in a study of monozygotic twins with inflammatory bowel disease. The CDR3 has 15 amino acids. In germline, CDR1 is SGHRS, CDR2 YFSETQ. Following a re-call of the 5' RACE reads, TCRdb has one entry per CDR3 protein and lacks DNA. Its table records 150,000 to 200,000 distinct CDR3 sequences. V and J are TRBV5-1 and TRBJ2-3; the D gene TCRdb calls, TRBD2, cannot be checked with no DNA. The sample taken for sequencing was blood. The receptor was derived from a human donor with ulcerative colitis or Crohn's disease, or a healthy co-twin of an affected twin (not recorded which). CDR3 region: CASSLRGTSGDTQYF.